These T cell receptor beta chains were read from a single sample in a study of chemoradiotherapy in HPV16-positive cancers. The protocol was immunoSEQ multiplex PCR, while the TCRdb copy is restricted to in-frame clones and leaves out a portion. The table has thousands of clones, approximately 88% seen once. This sample comprised tumor tissue, obtained from a patient who underwent chemoradiotherapy. The receptors shown here come from a human donor with HPV-associated anogenital cancer. Both conserved end residues are part of each CDR3. The D gene is left open where the match is weak. The size of a clone is reported for some rows only, either as once, few or many, or as a class for expanded clones.

j_call clone_size v_call d_call cdr3_nt cdr3_aa
TRBJ2-3 once TRBV19 TRBD2 TGTGCCAGTAGTCCCCTAGGACTAGCGGGAGTCACAGATACGCAGTATTTT CASSPLGLAGVTDTQYF
TRBJ2-2 - TRBV5-1 - TGCGCCAGCAGCTTGAGGGGGGGCAACACCGGGGAGCTGTTTTTT CASSLRGGNTGELFF
TRBJ2-2 - TRBV9 TRBD2 TGTGCCAGCAGCGTACGGGGGGGCAGTGGCACCGGGGAGCTGTTTTTT CASSVRGGSGTGELFF
TRBJ2-2 - TRBV5-1 TRBD1 TGCGCCACAGAGAGGGGGCCGAACACCGGGGAGCTGTTTTTT CATERGPNTGELFF
TRBJ2-1 once TRBV6-1 - TGTGCCAGCTCTGGTTCCTCCTACAATGAGCAGTTCTTC CASSGSSYNEQFF
TRBJ1-2 - TRBV7-2 - TGTGCCAGCACCAAAGGACAGTCACGACACTATGGCTACACCTTC CASTKGQSRHYGYTF
TRBJ1-3 - TRBV7-2 TRBD1 TGTGCCAGCAGCCCGGGACAGGGAAACACCATATATTTT CASSPGQGNTIYF
TRBJ2-3 - TRBV5-1 TRBD2 TGCGCCAGCAGCTCCATAGCGGGAGCAGATACGCAGTATTTT CASSSIAGADTQYF
TRBJ2-7 - TRBV27 - TGTGCCAGCAGAGGGACGACGGCTTCCTACGAGCAGTACTTC CASRGTTASYEQYF
TRBJ2-3 - TRBV19 - TGTGCCAGTGGGGACCTCGAGCTTGATGCAGATACGCAGTATTTT CASGDLELDADTQYF
TRBJ2-2 - TRBV7-2 - TGTGCCAGCAGCTCAGGTCGTGGATCCGGGGAGCTGTTTTTT CASSSGRGSGELFF
TRBJ2-7 - TRBV6-6 - TGTGCCAGCAGTCTGGCAGGGTCAAGCTACGAGCAGTACTTC CASSLAGSSYEQYF
TRBJ1-3 - TRBV7-2 TRBD1 TGTGCCAGCAGGTTTACAGGGGGGACTGGAAACACCATATATTTT CASRFTGGTGNTIYF
TRBJ2-2 - TRBV5-1 TRBD2 TGCGCCAGCAGTAACGGGAGGGGGACCGGGGAGCTGTTTTTT CASSNGRGTGELFF
TRBJ1-1 few TRBV5-1 TRBD1 TGCGCCAGCAGCGGTACCGGGACAGGGGCCGAAGCTTTCTTT CASSGTGTGAEAFF
TRBJ2-7 - TRBV28 - TGTGCCAGCACTTTCCGGCCAGGGACGTTGTACGAGCAGTACTTC CASTFRPGTLYEQYF
TRBJ2-6 once TRBV15 - TGTGCCACCAGCAGAGATCGGGGTACTGGGGCCAACGTCCTGACTTTC CATSRDRGTGANVLTF
TRBJ2-1 - TRBV29-1 - TGCAGCGTTGAAGATTGGCAGGGCAATGAGCAGTTCTTC CSVEDWQGNEQFF
TRBJ1-6 - TRBV18 - TGTGCCAGCGGGCTATCGGGCTATAATTCACCCCTCCACTTT CASGLSGYNSPLHF
TRBJ2-1 - TRBV9 - TGTGCCAGCAGCGTGTCAGGGGCAGAGGGTAATGAGCAGTTCTTC CASSVSGAEGNEQFF
TRBJ2-2 - TRBV9 TRBD2 TGTGCCAGCAGCGTAGGGGCGGGAGAAGGCGGGGAGCTGTTTTTT CASSVGAGEGGELFF
TRBJ2-7 - TRBV5-4 - TGTGCCAGCAGCTTGTCGGGGTGGGGGGTGAAGGAGCAGTACTTC CASSLSGWGVKEQYF
TRBJ2-3 - TRBV28 TRBD2 TGTGCCAGCAGTTTAGTCTCTAGCGGGACGTCCATTAAGGATACGCAGTATTTT CASSLVSSGTSIKDTQYF
TRBJ2-7 - TRBV2 TRBD1 TGTGCCAGCAGTGCAGGAGGACAGGGGAGATACGATATGAGCTTC CASSAGGQGRYDMSF
TRBJ2-3 once TRBV15 TRBD1 TGTGCCACCAGCAGAGGGACAGGGGGCGCAGATACGCAGTATTTT CATSRGTGGADTQYF
TRBJ2-5 - TRBV2 - TGTGCCAGCAGTCAAAATACCCAGGGAACCCGGTACTTC CASSQNTQGTRYF
TRBJ1-5 - TRBV28 TRBD1 TGTGCCAGCAGGGACACAGGGGGCGGACAGCCCCAGCATTTT CASRDTGGGQPQHF
TRBJ2-7 - TRBV19 TRBD2 TGTGCCAGTAGTGGTCAGCGGGAGGGTCGGGCCTACGAGCAGTACTTC CASSGQREGRAYEQYF
TRBJ1-2 - TRBV5-6 TRBD1 TGTGCCAGCAGCTTGGAGGATCTCGGGACAGGGGACCGGTCCTATGGCTACACCTTC CASSLEDLGTGDRSYGYTF
TRBJ2-1 - TRBV6-4 TRBD2 TGTGCCAGCAGTGACGGGACTAGCGGGGGGAATGAGCAGTTCTTC CASSDGTSGGNEQFF
TRBJ2-1 once TRBV7-6 TRBD2 TGTGCCAGCAGCCAGCGTAGCGGGGGGCTCAATGAGCAGTTCTTC CASSQRSGGLNEQFF
TRBJ2-7 - TRBV21-1 - TGTGCCAGCAGATGGGTGGGGGACGACCTCCCCTACGAGCAGTACTTC CASRWVGDDLPYEQYF
TRBJ2-2 - TRBV6-1 - TGTGCCAGCAGTAGCCGGGGCGACGGGGAGCTGTTTTTT CASSSRGDGELFF
TRBJ2-5 - TRBV7-9 TRBD1 TGTGCCAGCAGCTGGGGACAGGCCTATGGGACCCAGTACTTC CASSWGQAYGTQYF
TRBJ2-2 few TRBV4-2 TRBD2 TGTGCCAGCAGCCAGAGGACTAGCGGGGGGGCCACCACCGGGGAGCTGTTTTTT CASSQRTSGGATTGELFF
TRBJ2-1 - TRBV6-5 - TGTGCCAGCAGTGGGACGCAGCTACGCAATGAGCAGTTCTTC CASSGTQLRNEQFF
TRBJ2-7 - TRBV28 TRBD1 TGTGCCAGCAGTTCCTTCGGGGACAGGGAAGGCTACGAGCAGTACTTC CASSSFGDREGYEQYF
TRBJ1-2 - TRBV9 TRBD1 TGTGCCAGCAGCGTAGGAACTTTTAAGGGACAGGGGGTGACCTTC CASSVGTFKGQGVTF
TRBJ2-4 few TRBV28 - TGTGCCAGCCGCCTTGAAAACATTCAGTACTTC CASRLENIQYF
TRBJ1-1 - TRBV6-4 TRBD1 TGTGCCAGCAGAAAGTCACCCGACAGGGCCACTGAAGCTTTCTTT CASRKSPDRATEAFF
TRBJ1-2 once TRBV7-2 TRBD1 TGTGCCAGCAGCTTAATTGGTGTAGGGGGCATTGGCTACACCTTC CASSLIGVGGIGYTF